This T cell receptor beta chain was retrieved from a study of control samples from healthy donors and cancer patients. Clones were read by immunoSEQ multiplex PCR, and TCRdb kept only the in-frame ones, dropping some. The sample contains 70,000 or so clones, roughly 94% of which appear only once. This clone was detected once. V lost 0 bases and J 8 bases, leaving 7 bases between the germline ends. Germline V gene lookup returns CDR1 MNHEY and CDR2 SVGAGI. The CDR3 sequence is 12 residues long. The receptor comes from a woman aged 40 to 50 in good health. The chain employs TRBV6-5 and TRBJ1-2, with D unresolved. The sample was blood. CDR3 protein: CASSYSRSGYTF. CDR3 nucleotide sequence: TGTGCCAGCAGTTACTCGAGAAGCGGCTACACCTTC.